This T cell receptor (beta chain) was captured by sequencing in a study of cytomegalovirus exposure and HLA in healthy donors. About the research overall: Assignment to the Caucasian-associated ancestry cluster applied to 75% to 85% of the 300 to 500 genotyped donors.

The PCR was carried out with 60 Vbeta primers and 13 Jbeta primers. Produced via immunoSEQ multiplex PCR; TCRdb's table is partial and in-frame only. Here the sample spans around 180,000 clones, 70% to 80% being singletons. In its sample, this clone was seen once. Its antigen is as yet unknown. Points from the study as a whole: A further, later analysis showed that HLA-associated TCR beta chains (compared with equally common others) were more clonally expanded. Association of a missense DCLRE1C variant with TCR beta V- and J-gene trimming was reported in a later analysis.

The sample comprised PBMCs. This TCR came from a woman aged 45-65 years in good health and CMV-seronegative.

The CDR3 here is CASSLRTSGMEQFF. The CDR3 DNA follows: TGCGCCAGCAGCCTCCGGACTAGCGGGATGGAGCAGTTCTTC. This chain uses TRBV5-1 with TRBJ2-1, with 12 positions matching TRBD2. The germline V gene encodes CDR1 SGHRS and CDR2 YFSETQ. V dropped 4 bases and J dropped 10; count of bases not matched to a gene: 6. CDR3 size: 14 residues.